The 18 T cell receptor beta chains below all came from one sample that was sequenced in a study of post-analysis software for immune sequencing data. General observations from the study: TRBV5-6, TRBV5-1 and TRBV20-1 belonged to a set of a handful of TRBV segments that were more frequent in patients than controls.

These receptors' antigens are unknown. Unique-molecular-identifier-tagged TCR beta cDNA libraries were used. Each CDR3 protein is one row after TCRdb ran MiXCR on the PCR reads. The top ten clones hold around 15% of a sample with about 380,000 distinct CDR3 sequences, roughly 35% of them seen once. Sequenced sample: blood. Source of these receptors: a girl between 10 and 17 years old with multiple sclerosis.

The table lists this clonotype with many counts. The genes are TRBV10-3 and TRBJ2-1; 7 bases are shared with TRBD2. CDR1 and CDR2 from the germline V gene are ENHRY and SYGVKD. This CDR3 is 16 amino acids long. The V gene end was trimmed by 8 bases and the J gene end by 5 bases; junction bases not matched to a gene: 15. For the CDR3, the DNA is TGTGCCATCGGGGGGGTGGCGGGGAGCCAGGACAATGAGCAGTTCTTC. Residues: CAIGGVAGSQDNEQFF.

This clonotype occurred a few times. The gene calls are TRBV7-9 and TRBJ2-3, with D perhaps given as TRBD1 or TRBD2 (5 bases each). CDR1 is SEHNR and CDR2 is FQNEAQ in the germline V gene (reference sequence). The ends were cut back, 3 bases at V and 3 bases at J, with 13 bases in the middle. CDR3 length equals 15 residues. Here the CDR3 DNA reads TGTGCCAGCAGCTTTTGGGCAGGGAGTACAGATACGCAGTATTTT. This translates into CASSFWAGSTDTQYF.

This clonotype was found a few times. The chain employs TRBV6-5 and TRBJ1-1; no clear D gene. The CDR3 contains 13 residues. Trimming removed 7 bases from V and 0 bases from J, with 9 bases in between. CDR1 and CDR2 (germline): MNHEY, SVGAGI. The CDR3: CASMGRLNTEAFF. CDR3 bases: TGTGCCAGCATGGGCCGTTTGAACACTGAAGCTTTCTTT.

Only a few counts were recorded for this clonotype. The V gene is TRBV5-1, the J gene TRBJ1-1; D is perhaps TRBD1 (6 bases). The germline V and J ends were trimmed by 3 bases and 1 base, with 10 bases remaining between them. This CDR3 region has 14 residues. Germline V gives CDR1 SGHRS, CDR2 YFSETQ. The CDR3, as DNA: TGCGCCAGCAGCTGGACAGTGGGGAACACTGAAGCTTTCTTT. Translation: CASSWTVGNTEAFF.

The V call is TRBV29-1, the J call TRBJ2-3, with 10 bases identical to TRBD1. Trimming cost V 4 bases and J 6 bases; bases outside gene matches: 7. Germline CDR1 and CDR2: SQVTM and ANQGSEA. The CDR3 sequence is 14 residues long. CDR3 protein: CSVGDRGRLDTQYF. CDR3 bases: TGCAGCGTTGGCGACAGGGGGCGATTGGATACGCAGTATTTT.

This chain links TRBV6-5 with TRBJ2-7, with D possibly matching TRBD2 (5 bases). Germline CDR1 and CDR2: MNHEY and SVGAGI. Trimming removed 8 bases at V and 5 bases at J, with 10 bases between. This CDR3 spans 11 amino acids. The CDR3 loop is CASPPGDEQYF. CDR3 DNA: TGTGCCAGCCCCCCCGGGGACGAGCAGTACTTC.

This clonotype turned up a few times. The chain employs TRBV4-1 and TRBJ2-3, with D perhaps TRBD1 or TRBD2 (5 bases each). This CDR3 spans 17 amino acids. The V gene's germline CDR1 is MGHRA and CDR2 YSYEKL. Trimming left V 5 bases short and J 2 bases short, with 20 bases between. CDR3 coding DNA: TGCGCCAGCAGCTTAGGTGGGGGTAGGTCTCACACAGATACGCAGTATTTT. Protein product: CASSLGGGRSHTDTQYF.

This clonotype was counted only a few times. The chain employs TRBV7-2 and TRBJ2-7, with 9 nucleotides matching TRBD1. Losses at the gene ends were 5 bases for V and 5 bases for J; bases not matched to a gene: 13. The CDR3 runs to 16 residues. CDR1 and CDR2 (germline): SGHTA, FQGNSA. Written as DNA, the CDR3 is TGTGCCAGCAGCCGACCGCCCGGACAGGGGTCCCACGAGCAGTACTTC. Translated, it gives CASSRPPGQGSHEQYF.

This clonotype was detected a few times. The rearrangement joins TRBV29-1 to TRBJ2-2, with D possibly matching TRBD1 (5 bases). Trimming took off 6 bases at V and 5 bases at J, with 13 bases between the two ends. CDR1 is SQVTM and CDR2 is ANQGSEA in the germline V gene. The CDR3 length is 13 residues. CDR3 residues: CSVNKQETGELFF. The CDR3, as DNA: TGCAGCGTGAACAAACAGGAAACCGGGGAGCTGTTTTTT.

In its sample, this clonotype was seen a few times. The CDR3 DNA sequence: TGCGCCAGCAGCCTCAAGACTAGCGGGGGGACCACAGATACGCAGTATTTT. It encodes CASSLKTSGGTTDTQYF. The rearrangement links TRBV5-1 to TRBJ2-3, with TRBD2 identical over 13 bases. The V gene end was trimmed by 4 bases and the J gene end by 2 bases; junction bases not matched to a gene: 7. CDR3 size: 17 residues. Germline loops: CDR1 SGHRS, CDR2 YFSETQ.

This clonotype was found a few times. The chain recombines TRBV7-8 with TRBJ1-6, with D perhaps TRBD1 (6 bases). The germline V and J ends were trimmed by 1 base and 0 bases, with 13 bases remaining between them. CDR1 and CDR2 from the germline V gene are SGHVS and FQNEAQ. The CDR3 consists of 18 residues. The CDR3 sequence: CASSLGSTGSSYNSPLHF. In nucleotides, the CDR3 is TGTGCCAGCAGCTTAGGATCCACAGGGAGCTCCTATAATTCACCCCTCCACTTT.

The table lists this clonotype with a few counts. V usage is TRBV20-1 and J usage is TRBJ2-7; D ambiguous. Deletions cut 3 bases from V and 2 bases from J, with 11 bases between. The length of the CDR3 is 13 residues. Germline CDR1 and CDR2: DFQATT and SNEGSKA (reference sequence). The CDR3 is CSASGQVTYEQYF. CDR3 DNA sequence: TGCAGTGCTAGTGGGCAGGTAACCTACGAGCAGTACTTC.

The rearrangement links TRBV12-3 or TRBV12-4 to TRBJ2-1, with 8 bases matching TRBD2. With 4 bases clipped from V and 3 bases from J, the junction kept 8 bases outside the gene matches. The CDR3 consists of 16 residues. CDR3 sequence (DNA): TGTGCCAGCAGTTCCCACGTCAGCGGGAGCTACAATGAGCAGTTCTTC. Its protein is CASSSHVSGSYNEQFF.

This rearrangement joins TRBV4-1 to TRBJ2-7; a possible D gene is TRBD1 (6 bases). The CDR3 totals 16 residues. The V gene lost 0 bases and the J gene lost 3 bases, with 15 bases spanning the gap. The germline V gene encodes CDR1 MGHRA and CDR2 YSYEKL. The CDR3 bases are TGCGCCAGCAGCCAAGAATGGCGGATAGGGGGCTACGAGCAGTACTTC. Translating it yields CASSQEWRIGGYEQYF.

The genes are TRBV29-1 and TRBJ1-1, with TRBD1 matching over 7 bases. Unmatched junction bases numbered 7, after V lost 5 bases and J lost 4 bases. Looked up from germline, CDR1 is SQVTM and CDR2 is ANQGSEA. This CDR3 comprises 13 residues. The DNA of the CDR3 is TGCAGCGTTTATGAGGGGGCGACCACTGAAGCTTTCTTT. Amino acid sequence: CSVYEGATTEAFF.

The chain carries TRBV4-1 and TRBJ1-6, with a weak D call TRBD1 (5 bases). The germline V gene encodes CDR1 MGHRA and CDR2 YSYEKL. The CDR3 is made up of 16 amino acids. The V gene lost 3 bases and the J gene lost 4 bases, with 13 bases spanning the gap. DNA of the CDR3: TGCGCCAGCAGCCAGAGACCGGGACGGTATAATTCACCCCTCCACTTT. Protein product: CASSQRPGRYNSPLHF.

V and J are TRBV7-2 and TRBJ2-1; 9 bases fit TRBD2. Per the germline V gene, CDR1 is SGHTA and CDR2 is FQGNSA. V was pared by 5 bases and J by 8 bases, with 10 bases of the junction left unmatched. This CDR3 contains 15 residues. DNA for the CDR3: TGTGCCAGCAGCCCTCTAGCGGGGAAAGGAGATGAGCAGTTCTTC. It specifies CASSPLAGKGDEQFF.

The chain combines TRBV30 with TRBJ2-7; TRBD2 aligns across 14 bases. With V trimmed by 3 bases and J by 0 bases, 1 base remained unmatched. Germline V gene sequence: CDR1 GTSNPN, CDR2 SVGIG (reference sequence). The CDR3 has 15 residues. The CDR3 loop reads CAWRGTSGSSYEQYF. Here the CDR3 DNA reads TGTGCCTGGAGAGGGACTAGCGGGAGCTCCTACGAGCAGTACTTC.